The clone carrying this T cell receptor (beta chain) occurred many times. A second PCR, run for about 7 to 12 cycles, used a sample-barcoded 5' primer plus a J-beta primer mix. TCRdb re-called the 5' RACE reads through MiXCR, storing one row per CDR3 protein. This table has around 1,000,000 distinct CDR3 sequences, around two fifths appearing once. This entry belongs to a study of blood T cells in healthy people across ages. The sequenced sample was blood. This receptor was taken from a man younger than 30 in good health.

CDR3 bases: TGTGCCAGCAGCTTAGAGTCAGATACGCAGTATTTT. It codes for CASSLESDTQYF. The rearrangement uses TRBV7-9 and TRBJ2-3; D ambiguous. Germline V gene data show CDR1 as SEHNR and CDR2 as FQNEAQ (reference sequence). Trimming took off 1 base at V and 4 bases at J, with 3 bases between the two ends. The CDR3 is made up of 12 amino acids. Complete variable domain (other parts from reference TRBV7-9 and TRBJ2-3): DTGVSQNPRHKITKRGQNVTFRCDPISEHNRLYWYRQTLGQGPEFLTYFQNEAQLEKSRLLSDRFSAERPKGSFSTLEIQRTEQGDSAMYLCASSLESDTQYFGPGTRLTVL.